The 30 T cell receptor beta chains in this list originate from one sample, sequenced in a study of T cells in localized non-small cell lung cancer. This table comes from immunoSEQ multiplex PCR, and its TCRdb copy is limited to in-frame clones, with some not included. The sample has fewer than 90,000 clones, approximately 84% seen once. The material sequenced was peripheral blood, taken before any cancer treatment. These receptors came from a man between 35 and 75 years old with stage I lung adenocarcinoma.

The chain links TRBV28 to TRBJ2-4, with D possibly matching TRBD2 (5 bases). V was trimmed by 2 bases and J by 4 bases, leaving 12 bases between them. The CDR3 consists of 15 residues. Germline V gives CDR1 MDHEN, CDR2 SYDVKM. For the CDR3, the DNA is TGTGCCAGCAGTTTAGTGGGCGGGCTGAAAAACATTCAGTACTTC. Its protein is CASSLVGGLKNIQYF.

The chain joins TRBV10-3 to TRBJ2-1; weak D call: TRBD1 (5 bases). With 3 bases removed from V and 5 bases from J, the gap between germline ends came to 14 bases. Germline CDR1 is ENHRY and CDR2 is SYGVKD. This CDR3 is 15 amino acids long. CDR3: CAISDRVRTNNEQFF. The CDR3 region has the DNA TGTGCCATCAGTGATCGGGTACGGACAAACAATGAGCAGTTCTTC.

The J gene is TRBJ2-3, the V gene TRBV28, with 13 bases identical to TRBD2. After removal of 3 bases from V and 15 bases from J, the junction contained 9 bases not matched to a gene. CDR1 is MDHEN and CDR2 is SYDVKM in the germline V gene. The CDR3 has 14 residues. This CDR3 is CASSLLGTSGIGYF. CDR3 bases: TGTGCCAGCAGTTTGCTCGGGACTAGCGGGATCGGTTATTTT.

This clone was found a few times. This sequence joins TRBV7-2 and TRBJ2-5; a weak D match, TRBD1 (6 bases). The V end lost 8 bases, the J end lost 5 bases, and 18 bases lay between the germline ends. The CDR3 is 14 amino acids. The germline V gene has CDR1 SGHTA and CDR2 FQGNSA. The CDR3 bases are TGTGCCAGCGGCCAATTCACAGGGCCCGAGACCCAGTACTTC. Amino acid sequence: CASGQFTGPETQYF.

Here the CDR3 DNA reads TGCGCCAGCAGCTTCAATCCGGGATCAACCTACGAGCAGTACTTC. Amino acid sequence: CASSFNPGSTYEQYF. The rearrangement links TRBV5-1 to TRBJ2-5; a possible D gene is TRBD2 (5 bases). The closer fit of TRBJ2-7 to the DNA end suggests the J call may be wrong. CDR1 is SGHRS, CDR2 YFSETQ, per germline. The CDR3 has 15 amino acids.

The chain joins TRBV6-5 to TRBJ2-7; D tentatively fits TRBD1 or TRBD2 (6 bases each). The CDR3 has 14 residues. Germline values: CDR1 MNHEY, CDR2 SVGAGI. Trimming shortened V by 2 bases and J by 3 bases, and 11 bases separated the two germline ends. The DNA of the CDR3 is TGTGCCAGCAGTTACGGGGGGCGAAGCTACGAGCAGTACTTC. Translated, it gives CASSYGGRSYEQYF.

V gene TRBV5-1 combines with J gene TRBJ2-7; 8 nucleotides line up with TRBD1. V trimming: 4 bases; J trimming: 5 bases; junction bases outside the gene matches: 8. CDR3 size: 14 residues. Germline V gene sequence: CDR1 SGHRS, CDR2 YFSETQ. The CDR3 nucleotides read TGCGCCAGCAGCCCGGGAGACAGGGGCCACGAGCAGTACTTC. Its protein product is CASSPGDRGHEQYF.

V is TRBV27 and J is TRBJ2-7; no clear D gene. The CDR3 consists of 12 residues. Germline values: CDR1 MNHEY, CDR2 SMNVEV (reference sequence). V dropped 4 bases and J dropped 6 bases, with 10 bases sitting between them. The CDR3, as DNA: TGTGCCAGCAGTTCCCCGCTAGGCGAGCAGTACTTC. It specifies CASSSPLGEQYF.

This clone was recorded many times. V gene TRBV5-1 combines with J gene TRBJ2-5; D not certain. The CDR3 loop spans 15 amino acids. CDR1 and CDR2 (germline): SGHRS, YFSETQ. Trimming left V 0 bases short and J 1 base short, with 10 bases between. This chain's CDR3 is CASSLGETAQETQYF. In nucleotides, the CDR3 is TGCGCCAGCAGCTTGGGGGAAACAGCCCAAGAGACCCAGTACTTC.

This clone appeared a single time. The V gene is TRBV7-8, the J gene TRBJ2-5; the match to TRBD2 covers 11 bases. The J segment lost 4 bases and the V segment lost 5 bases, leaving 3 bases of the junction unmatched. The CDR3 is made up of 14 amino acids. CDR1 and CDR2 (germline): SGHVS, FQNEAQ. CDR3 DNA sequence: TGTGCCAGCAGCCCAGGACTAGCGGGAGAGACCCAGTACTTC. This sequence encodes CASSPGLAGETQYF.

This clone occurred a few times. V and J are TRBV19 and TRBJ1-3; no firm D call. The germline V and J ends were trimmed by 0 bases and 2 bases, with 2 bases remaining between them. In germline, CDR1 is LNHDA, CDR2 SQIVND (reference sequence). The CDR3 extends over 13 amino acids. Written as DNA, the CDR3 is TGTGCCAGTAGTATAGACCCTGGAAACACCATATATTTT. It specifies CASSIDPGNTIYF.

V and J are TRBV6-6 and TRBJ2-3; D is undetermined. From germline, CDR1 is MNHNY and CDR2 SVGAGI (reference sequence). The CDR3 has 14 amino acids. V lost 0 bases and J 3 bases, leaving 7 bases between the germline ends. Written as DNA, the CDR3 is TGTGCCAGCAGTTACTCGAGCAGGACAGATACGCAGTATTTT. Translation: CASSYSSRTDTQYF.

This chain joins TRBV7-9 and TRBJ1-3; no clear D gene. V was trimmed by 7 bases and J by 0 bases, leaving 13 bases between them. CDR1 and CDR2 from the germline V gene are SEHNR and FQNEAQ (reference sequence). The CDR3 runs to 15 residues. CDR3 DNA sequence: TGTGCCAGCACAAGGCAGGTGTCCTCTGGAAACACCATATATTTT. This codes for CASTRQVSSGNTIYF.

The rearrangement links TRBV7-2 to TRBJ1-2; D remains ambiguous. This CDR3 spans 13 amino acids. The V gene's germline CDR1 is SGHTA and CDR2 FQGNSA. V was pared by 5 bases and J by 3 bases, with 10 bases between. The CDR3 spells CASSLLRYYGYTF. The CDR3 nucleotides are TGTGCCAGCAGCCTCCTCCGGTACTATGGCTACACCTTC.

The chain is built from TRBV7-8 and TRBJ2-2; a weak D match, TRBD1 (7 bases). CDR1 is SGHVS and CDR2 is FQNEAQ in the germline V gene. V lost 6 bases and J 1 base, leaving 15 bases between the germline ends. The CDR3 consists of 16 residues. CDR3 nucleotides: TGTGCCAGCAGACGAATGCAGGGGGGGAACACCGGGGAGCTGTTTTTT. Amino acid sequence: CASRRMQGGNTGELFF.

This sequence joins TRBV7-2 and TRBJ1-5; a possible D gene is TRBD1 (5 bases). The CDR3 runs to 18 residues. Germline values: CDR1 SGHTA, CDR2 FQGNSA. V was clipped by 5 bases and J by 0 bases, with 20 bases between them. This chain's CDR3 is CASSPQRWSGNSNQPQHF. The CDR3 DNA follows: TGTGCCAGCAGCCCGCAGCGGTGGTCAGGGAATAGCAATCAGCCCCAGCATTTT.

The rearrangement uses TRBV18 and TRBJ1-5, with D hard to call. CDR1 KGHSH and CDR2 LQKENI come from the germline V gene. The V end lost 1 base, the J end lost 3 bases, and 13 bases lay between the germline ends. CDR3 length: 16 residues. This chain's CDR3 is CASSPLGKQSNQPQHF. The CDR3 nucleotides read TGTGCCAGCTCACCACTTGGGAAACAGTCCAATCAGCCCCAGCATTTT.

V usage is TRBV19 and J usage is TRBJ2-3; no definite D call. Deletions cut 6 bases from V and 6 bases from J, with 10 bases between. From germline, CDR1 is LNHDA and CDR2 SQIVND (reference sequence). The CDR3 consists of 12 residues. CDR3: CASSWTRDTQYF. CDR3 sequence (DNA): TGTGCCAGTAGCTGGACCCGGGATACGCAGTATTTT.

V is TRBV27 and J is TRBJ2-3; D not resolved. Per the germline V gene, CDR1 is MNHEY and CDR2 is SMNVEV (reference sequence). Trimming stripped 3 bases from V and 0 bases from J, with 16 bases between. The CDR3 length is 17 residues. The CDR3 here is CASSFVVSAFSTDTQYF. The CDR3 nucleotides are TGTGCCAGCAGTTTCGTCGTATCAGCATTTAGCACAGATACGCAGTATTTT.

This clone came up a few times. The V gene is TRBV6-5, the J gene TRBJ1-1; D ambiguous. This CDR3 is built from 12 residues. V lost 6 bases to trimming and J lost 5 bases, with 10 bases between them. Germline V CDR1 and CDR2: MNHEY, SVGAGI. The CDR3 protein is CASSRGPTEAFF. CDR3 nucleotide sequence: TGTGCCAGCAGCCGAGGCCCTACTGAAGCTTTCTTT.

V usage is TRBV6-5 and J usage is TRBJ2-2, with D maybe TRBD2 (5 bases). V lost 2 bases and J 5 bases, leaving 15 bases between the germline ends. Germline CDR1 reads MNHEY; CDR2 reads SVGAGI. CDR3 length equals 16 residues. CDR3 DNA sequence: TGTGCCAGCAGTTACAGTAGGGAGACAACAACCGGGGAGCTGTTTTTT. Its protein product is CASSYSRETTTGELFF.

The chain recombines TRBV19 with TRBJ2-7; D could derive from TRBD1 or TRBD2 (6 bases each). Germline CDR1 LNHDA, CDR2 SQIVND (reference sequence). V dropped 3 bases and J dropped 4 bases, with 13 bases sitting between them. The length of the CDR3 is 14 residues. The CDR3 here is CASSMGGVKYEQYF. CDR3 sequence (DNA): TGTGCCAGTAGTATGGGGGGCGTGAAATACGAGCAGTACTTC.

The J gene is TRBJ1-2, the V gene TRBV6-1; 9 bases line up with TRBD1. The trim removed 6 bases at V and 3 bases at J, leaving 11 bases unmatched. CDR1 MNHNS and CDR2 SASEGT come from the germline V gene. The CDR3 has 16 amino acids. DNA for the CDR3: TGTGCCAGCAGCGAATACTGGGACAGGGTATACTATGGCTACACCTTC. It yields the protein CASSEYWDRVYYGYTF.

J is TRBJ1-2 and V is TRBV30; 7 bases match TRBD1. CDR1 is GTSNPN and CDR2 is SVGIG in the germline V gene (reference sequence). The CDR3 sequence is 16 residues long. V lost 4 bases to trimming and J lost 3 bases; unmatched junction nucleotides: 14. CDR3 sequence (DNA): TGTGCCTGGACGCCAGGGGGTTATATCTCCTACTATGGCTACACCTTC. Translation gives CAWTPGGYISYYGYTF.

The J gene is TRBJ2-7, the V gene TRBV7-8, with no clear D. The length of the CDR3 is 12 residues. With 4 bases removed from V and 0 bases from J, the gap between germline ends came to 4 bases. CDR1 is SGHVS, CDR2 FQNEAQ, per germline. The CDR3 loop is CASSSYSYEQYF. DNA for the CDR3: TGTGCCAGCAGCTCGTACTCCTACGAGCAGTACTTC. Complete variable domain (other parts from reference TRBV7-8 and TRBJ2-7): GAGVSQSPRYKVAKRGQDVALRCDPISGHVSLFWYQQALGQGPEFLTYFQNEAQLDKSGLPSDRFFAERPEGSVSTLKIQRTQQEDSAVYLCASSSYSYEQYFGPGTRLTVT.

The CDR3 bases are TGTGCCAGCTCACAGACAGGGGGCGATGAGCAGTACTTC. Amino acids: CASSQTGGDEQYF. This chain links TRBV18 with TRBJ2-7, with 10 positions matching TRBD1. There are 13 residues in the CDR3. V gave up 4 bases and J gave up 7 bases; unmatched junction bases: 4. From germline, CDR1 is KGHSH and CDR2 LQKENI.

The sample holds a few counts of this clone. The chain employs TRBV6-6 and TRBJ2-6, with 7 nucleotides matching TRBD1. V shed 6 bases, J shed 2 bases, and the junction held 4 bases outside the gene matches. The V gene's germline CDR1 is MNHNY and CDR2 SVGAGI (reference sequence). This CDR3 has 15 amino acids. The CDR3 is CASRLQGAGANVLTF. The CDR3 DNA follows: TGTGCCAGCAGACTCCAGGGGGCTGGGGCCAACGTCCTGACTTTC.

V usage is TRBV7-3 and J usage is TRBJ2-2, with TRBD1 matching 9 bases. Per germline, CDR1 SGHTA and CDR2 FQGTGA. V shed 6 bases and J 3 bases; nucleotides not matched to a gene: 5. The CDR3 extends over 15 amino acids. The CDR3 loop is CASRPGQGYTGELFF. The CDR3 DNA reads TGTGCCAGCAGGCCGGGACAGGGATACACCGGGGAGCTGTTTTTT.

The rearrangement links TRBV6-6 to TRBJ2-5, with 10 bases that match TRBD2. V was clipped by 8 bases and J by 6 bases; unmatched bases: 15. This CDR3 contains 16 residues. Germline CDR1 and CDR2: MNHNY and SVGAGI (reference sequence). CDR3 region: CASGGVGLAGVKTQYF. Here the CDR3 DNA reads TGTGCCAGCGGCGGGGTTGGCCTAGCGGGAGTGAAGACCCAGTACTTC.

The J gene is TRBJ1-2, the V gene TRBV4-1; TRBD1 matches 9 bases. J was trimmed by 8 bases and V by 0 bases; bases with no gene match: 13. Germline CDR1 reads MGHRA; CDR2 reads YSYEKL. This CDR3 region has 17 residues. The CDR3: CASSQDPGTGGQRGYTF. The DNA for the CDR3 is TGCGCCAGCAGCCAAGATCCCGGTACAGGGGGCCAGCGGGGCTACACCTTC.